This T cell receptor beta chain originates from a study of cytomegalovirus exposure and HLA in healthy donors. The count of this clone is one. Its antigen is undetermined. Study-level findings and limits: In a later analysis, TCR association rates varied by HLA locus: DRB1 most, HLA-C fewest.

Germline CDR1 LNHDA, CDR2 SQIVND (reference sequence). This CDR3 has 14 amino acids. Unmatched junction bases numbered 2, after V lost 3 bases and J lost 3 bases. In the PCR, 60 Vbeta and 13 Jbeta primers were used. Clones were sequenced by immunoSEQ multiplex PCR, and TCRdb holds only the in-frame ones, with some missing. The sample has roughly 150,000 clones; almost 80% are singletons. As for the donors, each was a healthy bone marrow donor. The sample taken for sequencing was PBMCs. This chain uses TRBV19 with TRBJ2-7, with 10 bases aligning to TRBD1. This clonotype was obtained from a male donor in good health and CMV-seronegative. CDR3 in DNA: TGTGCCAGTAGTATCGGGACAGGGGACTACGAGCAGTACTTC. Translation gives CASSIGTGDYEQYF.